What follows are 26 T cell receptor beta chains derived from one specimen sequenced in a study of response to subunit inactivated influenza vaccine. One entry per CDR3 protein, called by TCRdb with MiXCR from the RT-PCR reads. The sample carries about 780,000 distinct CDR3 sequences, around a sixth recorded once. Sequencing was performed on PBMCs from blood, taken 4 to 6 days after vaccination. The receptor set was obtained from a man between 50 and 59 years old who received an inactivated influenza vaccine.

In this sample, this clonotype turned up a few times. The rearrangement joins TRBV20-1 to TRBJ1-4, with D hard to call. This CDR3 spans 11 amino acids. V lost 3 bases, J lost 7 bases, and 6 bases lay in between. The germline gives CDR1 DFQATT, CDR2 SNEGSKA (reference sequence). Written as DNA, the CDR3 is TGCAGTGCTAGGGGTGGTGAAAAACTGTTTTTT. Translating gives CSARGGEKLFF.

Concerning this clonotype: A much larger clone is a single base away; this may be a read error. Here the CDR3 reads CASSYSWGGRADIQHF. CDR3 nucleotide sequence: TGTGCCAGCAGCTACTCTTGGGGCGGGAGGGCCGACATTCAGCACTTC. This chain joins TRBV7-2 and TRBJ2-4; 9 nucleotides align to TRBD2. Germline V gives CDR1 SGHTA, CDR2 FQGNSA. This CDR3 is 16 amino acids long.

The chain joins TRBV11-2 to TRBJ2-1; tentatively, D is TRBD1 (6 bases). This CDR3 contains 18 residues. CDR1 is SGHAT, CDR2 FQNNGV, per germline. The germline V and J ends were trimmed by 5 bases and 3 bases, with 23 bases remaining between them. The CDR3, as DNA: TGTGCCAGCAGCGGCCTTACTCGAGGCAGGGGCTACTACAATGAGCAGTTCTTC. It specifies CASSGLTRGRGYYNEQFF.

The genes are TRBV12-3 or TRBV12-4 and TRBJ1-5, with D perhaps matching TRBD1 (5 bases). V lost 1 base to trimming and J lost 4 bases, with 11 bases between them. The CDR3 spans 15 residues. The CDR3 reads CASSLGDPVNQPQHF. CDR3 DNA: TGTGCCAGCAGTTTAGGGGACCCTGTAAATCAGCCCCAGCATTTT.

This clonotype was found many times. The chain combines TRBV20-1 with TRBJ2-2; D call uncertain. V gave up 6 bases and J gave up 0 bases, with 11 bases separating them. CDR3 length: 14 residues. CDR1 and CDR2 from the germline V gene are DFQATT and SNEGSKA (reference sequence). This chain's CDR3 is CSAKGTANTGELFF. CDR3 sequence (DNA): TGCAGTGCCAAGGGAACCGCGAACACCGGGGAGCTGTTTTTT.

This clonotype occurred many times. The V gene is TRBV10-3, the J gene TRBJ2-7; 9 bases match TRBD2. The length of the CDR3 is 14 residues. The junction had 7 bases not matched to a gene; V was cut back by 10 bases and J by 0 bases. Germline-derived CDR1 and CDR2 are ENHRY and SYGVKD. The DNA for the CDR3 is TGTGCCACGACCTCTAGCGGGGCCTCCTACGAGCAGTACTTC. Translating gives CATTSSGASYEQYF.

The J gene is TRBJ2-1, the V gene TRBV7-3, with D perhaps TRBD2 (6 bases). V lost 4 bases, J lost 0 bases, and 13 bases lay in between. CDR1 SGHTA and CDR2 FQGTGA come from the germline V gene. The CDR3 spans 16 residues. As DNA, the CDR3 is TGTGCCAGCAGCTCTGGAGGGCCGAGCTCCTACAATGAGCAGTTCTTC. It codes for CASSSGGPSSYNEQFF.

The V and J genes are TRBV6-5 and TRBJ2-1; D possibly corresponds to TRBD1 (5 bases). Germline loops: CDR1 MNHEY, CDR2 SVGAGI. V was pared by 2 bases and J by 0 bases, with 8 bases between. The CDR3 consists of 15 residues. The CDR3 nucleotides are TGTGCCAGCAGTTACCAGGGCCACTCCTACAATGAGCAGTTCTTC. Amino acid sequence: CASSYQGHSYNEQFF.

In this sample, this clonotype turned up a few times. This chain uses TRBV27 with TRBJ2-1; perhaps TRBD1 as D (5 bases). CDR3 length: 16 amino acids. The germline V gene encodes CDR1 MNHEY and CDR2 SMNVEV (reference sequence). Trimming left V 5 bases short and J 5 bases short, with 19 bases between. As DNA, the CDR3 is TGTGCCAGCAGTCCAATCAGGGCGATGGTAAACAATGAGCAGTTCTTC. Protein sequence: CASSPIRAMVNNEQFF.

CDR3 DNA sequence: TGTGCCAGCGGATACAGGGGTTCCTACGAGCAGTACTTC. Translation: CASGYRGSYEQYF. This chain connects TRBV27 to TRBJ2-7; 7 bases are a match to TRBD1. Trimming took 8 bases from V and 1 from J; bases not matched to a gene: 5. The germline CDR1 and CDR2 sequences are MNHEY and SMNVEV (reference sequence). The CDR3 sequence is 13 residues long.

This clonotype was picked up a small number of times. The CDR3 DNA reads TGCAGTGCTCTAGGCTGGGACCCCTATAATTCACCCCTCCACTTT. The encoded protein is CSALGWDPYNSPLHF. The chain joins TRBV20-1 to TRBJ1-6; possibly TRBD1 for D (5 bases). The germline V gene encodes CDR1 DFQATT and CDR2 SNEGSKA (reference sequence). The CDR3 is 15 residues long. V was cut by 5 bases and J by 2 bases, with 13 bases left in between.

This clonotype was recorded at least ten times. The CDR3 region has the DNA TGTGCCACCAGTGATGGACAGGGCGCCTACAATGAGCAGTTCTTC. Translated: CATSDGQGAYNEQFF. The chain joins TRBV24-1 to TRBJ2-1; 8 bases are shared with TRBD1. Germline loops: CDR1 KGHDR, CDR2 SFDVKD. Unmatched junction bases numbered 2, after V lost 3 bases and J lost 2 bases. The CDR3 length is 15 residues.

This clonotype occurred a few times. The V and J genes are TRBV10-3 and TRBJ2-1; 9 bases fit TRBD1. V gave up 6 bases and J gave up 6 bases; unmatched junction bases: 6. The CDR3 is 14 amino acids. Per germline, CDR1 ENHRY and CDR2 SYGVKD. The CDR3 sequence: CAISPRDRVNEQFF. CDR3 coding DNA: TGTGCCATCAGCCCCCGGGACAGGGTCAATGAGCAGTTCTTC.

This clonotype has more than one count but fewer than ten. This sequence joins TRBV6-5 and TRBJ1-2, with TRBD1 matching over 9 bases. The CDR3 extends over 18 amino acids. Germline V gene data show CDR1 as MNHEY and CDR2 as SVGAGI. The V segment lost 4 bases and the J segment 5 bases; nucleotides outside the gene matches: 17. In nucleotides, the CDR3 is TGTGCCAGCAGTTTCTTCACCCCGGGACAGGGAGGGGAATATGGCTACACCTTC. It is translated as CASSFFTPGQGGEYGYTF.

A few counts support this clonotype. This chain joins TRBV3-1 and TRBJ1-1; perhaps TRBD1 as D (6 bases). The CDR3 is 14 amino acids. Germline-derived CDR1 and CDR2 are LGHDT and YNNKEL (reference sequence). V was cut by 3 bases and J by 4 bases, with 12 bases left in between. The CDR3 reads CASSHATGSTEAFF. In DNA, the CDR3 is TGTGCCAGCAGCCATGCAACAGGGAGCACTGAAGCTTTCTTT.

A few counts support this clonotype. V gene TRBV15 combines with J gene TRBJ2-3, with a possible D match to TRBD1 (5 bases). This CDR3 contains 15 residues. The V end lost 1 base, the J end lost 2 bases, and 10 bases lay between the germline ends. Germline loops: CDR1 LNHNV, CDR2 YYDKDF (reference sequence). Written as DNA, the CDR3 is TGTGCCACCAGCAGAGGGGGCGGATACACAGATACGCAGTATTTT. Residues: CATSRGGGYTDTQYF.

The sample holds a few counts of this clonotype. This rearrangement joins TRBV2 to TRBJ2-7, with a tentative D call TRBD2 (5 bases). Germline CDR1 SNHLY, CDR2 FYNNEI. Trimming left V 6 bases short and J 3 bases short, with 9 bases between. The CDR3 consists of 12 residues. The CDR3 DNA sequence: TGTGCCAGCAGGCTGGGAGACTACGAGCAGTACTTC. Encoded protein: CASRLGDYEQYF.

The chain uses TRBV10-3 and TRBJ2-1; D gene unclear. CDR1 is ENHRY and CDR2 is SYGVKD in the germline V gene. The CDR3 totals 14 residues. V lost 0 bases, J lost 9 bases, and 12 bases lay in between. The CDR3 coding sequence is TGTGCCATCAGTGAGTCTCCCCCATCCGGTGAGCAGTTCTTC. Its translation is CAISESPPSGEQFF.

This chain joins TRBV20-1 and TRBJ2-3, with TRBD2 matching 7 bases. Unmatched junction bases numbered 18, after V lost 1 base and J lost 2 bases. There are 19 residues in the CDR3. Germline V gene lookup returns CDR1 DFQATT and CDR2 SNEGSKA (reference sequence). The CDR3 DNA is TGCAGTGCTAGAGCCCTAAGGGCCGCGGCTAGCGGAAACACAGATACGCAGTATTTT. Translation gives CSARALRAAASGNTDTQYF.

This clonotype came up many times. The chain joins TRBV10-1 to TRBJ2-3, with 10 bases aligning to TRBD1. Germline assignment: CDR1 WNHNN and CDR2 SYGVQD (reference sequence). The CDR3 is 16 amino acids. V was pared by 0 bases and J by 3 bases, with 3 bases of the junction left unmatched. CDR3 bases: TGCGCCAGCAGTGAGTCGACGGGACAGGGGACAGATACGCAGTATTTT. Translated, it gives CASSESTGQGTDTQYF.

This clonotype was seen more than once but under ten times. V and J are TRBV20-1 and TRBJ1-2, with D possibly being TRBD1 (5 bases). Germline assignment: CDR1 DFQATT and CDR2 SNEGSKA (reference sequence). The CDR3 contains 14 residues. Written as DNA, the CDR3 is TGCTCGCGAAGGGACGGGGGGGCTAACTATGGCTACACCTTC. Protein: CSRRDGGANYGYTF.

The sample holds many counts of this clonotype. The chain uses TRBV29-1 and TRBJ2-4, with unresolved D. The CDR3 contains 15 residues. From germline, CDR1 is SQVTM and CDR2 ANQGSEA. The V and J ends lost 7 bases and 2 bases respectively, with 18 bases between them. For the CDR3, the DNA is TGCAGCGGCGCCCAAGGGATTGGGTCCAAAAACATTCAGTACTTC. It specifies CSGAQGIGSKNIQYF.

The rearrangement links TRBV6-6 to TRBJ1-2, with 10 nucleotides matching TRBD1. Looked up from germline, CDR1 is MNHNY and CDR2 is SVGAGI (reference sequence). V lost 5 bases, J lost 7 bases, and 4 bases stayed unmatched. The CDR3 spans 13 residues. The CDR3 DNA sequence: TGTGCCAGCAGTAAGGACAGGGGGACTGGCTACACCTTC. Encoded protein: CASSKDRGTGYTF.

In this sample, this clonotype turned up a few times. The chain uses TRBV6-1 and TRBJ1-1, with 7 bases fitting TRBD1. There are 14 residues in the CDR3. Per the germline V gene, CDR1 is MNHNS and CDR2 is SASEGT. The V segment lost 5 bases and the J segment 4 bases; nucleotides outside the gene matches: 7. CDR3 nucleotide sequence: TGTGCCAGCAGTCCGGCCCCAGGGGGCACTGAAGCTTTCTTT. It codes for CASSPAPGGTEAFF.

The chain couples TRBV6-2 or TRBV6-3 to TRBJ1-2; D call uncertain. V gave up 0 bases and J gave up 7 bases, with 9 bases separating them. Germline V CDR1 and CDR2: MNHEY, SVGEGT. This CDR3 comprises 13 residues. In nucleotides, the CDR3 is TGTGCCAGCAGTTACTCGAGTACACCTGGCTACACCTTC. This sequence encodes CASSYSSTPGYTF.

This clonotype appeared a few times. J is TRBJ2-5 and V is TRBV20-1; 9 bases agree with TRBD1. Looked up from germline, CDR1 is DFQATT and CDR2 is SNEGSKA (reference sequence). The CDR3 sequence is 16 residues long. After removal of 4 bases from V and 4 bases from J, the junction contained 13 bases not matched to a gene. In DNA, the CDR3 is TGCAGTGCTAATCAAGGACAGGGGATTGATTTAGAGACCCAGTACTTC. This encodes CSANQGQGIDLETQYF.